Each of the 29 T cell receptor beta chains below was sequenced from the same sample in a study of post-analysis software for immune sequencing data. The antigens of these receptors remain unknown. Study-wide results and limits: When patients were compared with controls, 4 or 5 TRBV segments were more frequent, TRBV5-6, TRBV5-1 and TRBV20-1 among them.

Carried by the TCR beta cDNA libraries were unique molecular identifiers. TCRdb ran MiXCR on the PCR reads and lists one entry per CDR3 protein. This sample yields 650,000 to 900,000 distinct CDR3 sequences, of which about 45% are seen a single time; roughly 5.2% belongs to the top ten. The sequencing input was blood. The origin of the receptors is a girl aged 10 to 17 with multiple sclerosis.

This clonotype was detected once. This chain links TRBV6-6 with TRBJ1-4; TRBD1 is a possible D gene (5 bases). The CDR3 consists of 15 residues. The V gene's germline CDR1 is MNHNY and CDR2 SVGAGI (reference sequence). Trimming removed 2 bases from V and 3 bases from J, with 10 bases in between. The CDR3 here is CASSYRGLSNEKLFF. CDR3 sequence (DNA): TGTGCCAGCAGTTACCGGGGCTTGTCTAATGAAAAACTGTTTTTT.

This chain uses TRBV7-2 with TRBJ2-7; weak D call: TRBD1 (5 bases). Germline V gene data show CDR1 as SGHTA and CDR2 as FQGNSA. V was shortened by 5 bases and J by 6 bases, with 11 bases between the two germline ends. The length of the CDR3 is 12 residues. For the CDR3, the DNA is TGTGCCAGCAGCCCTAGGGGTTTCGAGCAGTACTTC. Encoded protein: CASSPRGFEQYF.

J is TRBJ2-5 and V is TRBV5-1, with a weak D call TRBD1 (5 bases). The J call may be wrong; the DNA end is better matched by TRBJ2-7. Germline V lookup: CDR1 SGHRS, CDR2 YFSETQ. This CDR3 has 13 amino acids. The CDR3 sequence is CASSFGRDYEQYF. CDR3 in DNA: TGCGCCAGCAGCTTCGGCAGGGACTACGAGCAGTACTTC.

This rearrangement joins TRBV7-9 to TRBJ2-3; 9 nucleotides agree with TRBD2. Trimming removed 3 bases from V and 3 bases from J; junction bases left unmatched: 10. The CDR3 length is 17 residues. Germline loops: CDR1 SEHNR, CDR2 FQNEAQ (reference sequence). CDR3 nucleotide sequence: TGTGCCAGCAGCTTGGGGGACGTAGCGGGAGTTACAGATACGCAGTATTTT. Translated, it gives CASSLGDVAGVTDTQYF.

The chain employs TRBV27 and TRBJ2-1; 14 nucleotides align to TRBD2. Germline V gene data show CDR1 as MNHEY and CDR2 as SMNVEV (reference sequence). The J segment lost 9 bases and the V segment lost 5 bases, leaving 9 bases of the junction unmatched. CDR3 size: 16 residues. CDR3 sequence reads: CASSPRLAGGRSEQFF. CDR3 DNA: TGTGCCAGCAGTCCGAGACTAGCGGGAGGGCGAAGTGAGCAGTTCTTC.

This chain joins TRBV6-2 or TRBV6-3 and TRBJ2-5; TRBD1 aligns across 8 bases. This CDR3 is built from 14 residues. The germline V gene encodes CDR1 MNHEY and CDR2 SVGEGT. The V and J ends lost 7 bases and 0 bases, in that order; junction bases with no gene match: 4. This chain's CDR3 is CASTQGQDQETQYF. CDR3 sequence (DNA): TGTGCCAGCACCCAGGGACAGGACCAAGAGACCCAGTACTTC.

The chain uses TRBV10-3 and TRBJ2-3, with 9 bases lining up with TRBD2. Germline V gene lookup returns CDR1 ENHRY and CDR2 SYGVKD. Trimming took 3 bases from V and 7 from J; bases not matched to a gene: 8. The CDR3 sequence is 15 residues long. The DNA for the CDR3 is TGTGCCATCAGTGACTTTGCGGGAGGGCCAAATACGCAGTATTTT. Its translation: CAISDFAGGPNTQYF.

The chain has TRBV7-9 and TRBJ2-7; D uncertain. The CDR3 consists of 16 residues. V lost 3 bases, J lost 2 bases, and 17 bases lay in between. Germline CDR1 is SEHNR and CDR2 is FQNEAQ (reference sequence). Here the CDR3 reads CASSLDVILSPYEQYF. As DNA, the CDR3 is TGTGCCAGCAGCTTGGACGTAATTCTCTCTCCCTACGAGCAGTACTTC.

This clonotype was seen more than once but under ten times. V usage is TRBV15 and J usage is TRBJ2-7; the match to TRBD1 covers 9 bases. J gave up 4 bases and V 3 bases, and 7 bases lay outside the gene matches. CDR3 length: 15 amino acids. Looked up from germline, CDR1 is LNHNV and CDR2 is YYDKDF (reference sequence). The CDR3 is CATSSVGTGTYEQYF. CDR3 nucleotide sequence: TGTGCCACCAGCAGCGTCGGGACAGGGACGTACGAGCAGTACTTC.

The chain employs TRBV29-1 and TRBJ1-2; a possible D gene is TRBD1 (6 bases). Germline V lookup: CDR1 SQVTM, CDR2 ANQGSEA. The germline V and J ends were trimmed by 1 base and 4 bases, with 10 bases remaining between them. The CDR3 runs to 13 residues. This CDR3 reads CSVEGGGGYGYTF. CDR3 nucleotides: TGCAGCGTTGAAGGAGGGGGAGGCTATGGCTACACCTTC.

The CDR3 DNA is TGTGCCAGCAGTTTGATGGGACAGGAGGCCTACGAGCAGTACTTC. Translated, it gives CASSLMGQEAYEQYF. The rearrangement uses TRBV12-3 or TRBV12-4 and TRBJ2-4, with TRBD1 matching over 8 bases. The end of the DNA fits TRBJ2-7 better, so the J call may be wrong. This CDR3 has 15 amino acids.

This rearrangement joins TRBV19 to TRBJ2-1; tentatively, D is TRBD1 or TRBD2 (5 bases each). Germline lookup yields CDR1 LNHDA and CDR2 SQIVND (reference sequence). Trimming removed 7 bases from V and 4 bases from J, with 17 bases in between. There are 15 residues in the CDR3. CDR3 in amino acids: CASTPEGSPYNEQFF. The CDR3 bases are TGTGCCAGTACCCCCGAGGGGAGCCCTTACAATGAGCAGTTCTTC.

This clonotype was counted a few times. This chain joins TRBV5-6 and TRBJ2-7; 8 bases line up with TRBD2. This CDR3 has 22 amino acids. The junction had 29 bases not matched to a gene; V was cut back by 3 bases and J by 3 bases. Germline CDR1 SGHDT, CDR2 YYEEEE. The CDR3 DNA follows: TGTGCCAGCAGCTCCCGGGACGCAACTACAGGACTAGCTGGGGACGATCTCTACGAGCAGTACTTC. It encodes CASSSRDATTGLAGDDLYEQYF.

This clonotype has more than one count but fewer than ten. The chain joins TRBV20-1 to TRBJ2-7; TRBD2 agrees at 9 bases. There are 15 residues in the CDR3. Germline-derived CDR1 and CDR2 are DFQATT and SNEGSKA (reference sequence). The J segment lost 4 bases and the V segment lost 3 bases, leaving 10 bases of the junction unmatched. The DNA of the CDR3 is TGCAGTGCTAGCGGGGGTAGCGGGAGTCAATACGAGCAGTACTTC. Translation gives CSASGGSGSQYEQYF.

The J gene is TRBJ1-2, the V gene TRBV7-8; D is uncertain. CDR3 size: 15 residues. Germline CDR1 and CDR2: SGHVS and FQNEAQ. Trimming stripped 5 bases from V and 2 bases from J, with 15 bases between. The CDR3 nucleotides read TGTGCCAGCAGCCCAATACGGGCGACGAACTATGGCTACACCTTC. Protein sequence: CASSPIRATNYGYTF.

This clonotype was seen a handful of times. CDR3: CATSRDKQGGVYEQYF. Written as DNA, the CDR3 is TGTGCCACCAGCAGAGATAAACAGGGCGGTGTCTACGAGCAGTACTTC. This chain connects TRBV15 to TRBJ2-5; a weak D match, TRBD1 (6 bases). The DNA matches TRBJ2-7 better at its end, which makes the J call doubtful. Germline CDR1 and CDR2: LNHNV and YYDKDF (reference sequence). CDR3 length equals 16 residues.

The DNA of the CDR3 is TGCGCCAGCTCCACCGGACTAGAACCTAATGAGCAGTTCTTC. This translates into CASSTGLEPNEQFF. The chain combines TRBV5-1 with TRBJ2-1, with TRBD2 identical over 7 bases. Unmatched junction bases numbered 11, after V lost 7 bases and J lost 7 bases. From germline, CDR1 is SGHRS and CDR2 YFSETQ. The CDR3 is 14 amino acids.

The CDR3 loop is CATSRDSSGPYEQYF. The DNA for the CDR3 is TGTGCCACCAGCAGAGATTCCAGCGGACCCTACGAGCAGTACTTC. The chain carries TRBV15 and TRBJ2-7, with TRBD2 as a possible D gene (5 bases). Trimming pared 0 bases from V and 2 bases from J, leaving 11 bases between. Germline assignment: CDR1 LNHNV and CDR2 YYDKDF (reference sequence). CDR3 length: 15 residues.

This chain uses TRBV10-3 with TRBJ2-3; 7 bases align to TRBD2. Germline CDR1 reads ENHRY; CDR2 reads SYGVKD. The CDR3 has 15 amino acids. After removal of 4 bases from V and 2 bases from J, the junction contained 6 bases not matched to a gene. CDR3: CAISGTGTITDTQYF. The CDR3 DNA follows: TGTGCCATCAGTGGTACCGGGACTATCACAGATACGCAGTATTTT.

V is TRBV7-2 and J is TRBJ1-2; no clear D. Per germline, CDR1 SGHTA and CDR2 FQGNSA. The CDR3 has 15 residues. Trimming cost V 1 base and J 0 bases, with 9 bases left between them. CDR3 protein: CASSLEGSPNYGYTF. The CDR3 DNA sequence: TGTGCCAGCAGCTTAGAGGGCAGCCCTAACTATGGCTACACCTTC.

A remark on this clonotype: This clone may be a read error of a much larger clone one base away. The chain has TRBV20-1 and TRBJ2-5, with 7 bases aligning to TRBD2. CDR1 and CDR2 from the germline V gene are DFQATT and SNEGSKA (reference sequence). CDR3 size: 15 residues. The DNA for the CDR3 is TGCAGTGATAGAGATTCGGCCGGGGGGTTGGAGACCCAGTACTTC. Its protein product is CSDRDSAGGLETQYF.

This clonotype was seen more than once but under ten times. In DNA form, the CDR3 reads TGTGCCAGCAGTCATGAGACCCAGTACTTC. Translating gives CASSHETQYF. This chain uses TRBV28 with TRBJ2-5; no reliable D call. Trimming shortened V by 5 bases and J by 5 bases, and 3 bases separated the two germline ends. The germline CDR1 and CDR2 sequences are MDHEN and SYDVKM. This CDR3 region has 10 residues.

The chain carries TRBV29-1 and TRBJ1-2, with D maybe TRBD1 (6 bases). Germline assignment: CDR1 SQVTM and CDR2 ANQGSEA. Trimming took 6 bases from V and 6 from J, leaving 20 bases between them. The CDR3 spans 14 residues. For the CDR3, the DNA is TGCAGCGTAAGGGGGATCGCAATTATGAATGGCTACACCTTC. Its translation: CSVRGIAIMNGYTF.

The sample holds a few counts of this clonotype. The chain has TRBV7-9 and TRBJ1-2; 9 nucleotides align to TRBD1. The CDR3 extends over 14 amino acids. Per germline, CDR1 SEHNR and CDR2 FQNEAQ (reference sequence). V was pared by 8 bases and J by 3 bases, with 7 bases of the junction left unmatched. The CDR3 loop reads CASAEGQGHYGYTF. The CDR3 DNA reads as TGTGCCAGCGCAGAGGGACAGGGACACTATGGCTACACCTTC.

This clonotype was found a few times. This chain links TRBV20-1 with TRBJ1-2, with 10 bases identical to TRBD1. Looked up from germline, CDR1 is DFQATT and CDR2 is SNEGSKA (reference sequence). CDR3 length equals 12 residues. V shed 3 bases, J shed 8 bases, and the junction held 3 bases outside the gene matches. CDR3 amino acids: CSARGQGSGYTF. In DNA form, the CDR3 reads TGCAGTGCTAGGGGACAGGGGTCCGGCTACACCTTC.

A single count supports this clonotype. The V gene is TRBV12-3 or TRBV12-4, the J gene TRBJ2-3; TRBD2 matches 7 bases. The CDR3 is made up of 16 amino acids. J was trimmed by 3 bases and V by 3 bases; bases with no gene match: 9. This CDR3 is CASSLGLPYKTDTQYF. DNA of the CDR3: TGTGCCAGCAGTTTGGGACTACCCTATAAAACAGATACGCAGTATTTT.

This chain connects TRBV10-3 to TRBJ1-2; D is unresolved. The CDR3 runs to 13 residues. The germline V gene has CDR1 ENHRY and CDR2 SYGVKD. The V and J ends lost 8 bases and 0 bases respectively, with 10 bases between them. The CDR3 nucleotides are TGTGCCATCTTCGAAAAACCTAACTATGGCTACACCTTC. This gives the protein CAIFEKPNYGYTF.

V and J are TRBV6-2 or TRBV6-3 and TRBJ2-7; TRBD2 matches 7 bases. The CDR3 consists of 14 residues. Germline assignment: CDR1 MNHEY and CDR2 SVGEGT. J lost 5 bases, V lost 1 base, and 5 bases had no gene match. CDR3 bases: TGTGCCAGCAGTTACTTCGCGGGAGTAGACGAGCAGTACTTC. This gives the protein CASSYFAGVDEQYF.

The chain recombines TRBV30 with TRBJ1-2; TRBD1 might be the D (6 bases). V was pared by 2 bases and J by 5 bases, with 21 bases between. Per germline, CDR1 GTSNPN and CDR2 SVGIG (reference sequence). The CDR3 covers 16 residues. Written as DNA, the CDR3 is TGTGCCTGGAGTCCTGAACTTAGACAGGAACCTTATGGCTACACCTTC. This sequence encodes CAWSPELRQEPYGYTF. Full variable domain (missing parts from reference TRBV30 and TRBJ1-2): SQTIHQWPATLVQPVGSPLSLECTVEGTSNPNLYWYRQAAGRGLQLLFYSVGIGQISSEVPQNLSASRPQDRQFILSSKKLLLSDSGFYLCAWSPELRQEPYGYTFGSGTRLTVV.